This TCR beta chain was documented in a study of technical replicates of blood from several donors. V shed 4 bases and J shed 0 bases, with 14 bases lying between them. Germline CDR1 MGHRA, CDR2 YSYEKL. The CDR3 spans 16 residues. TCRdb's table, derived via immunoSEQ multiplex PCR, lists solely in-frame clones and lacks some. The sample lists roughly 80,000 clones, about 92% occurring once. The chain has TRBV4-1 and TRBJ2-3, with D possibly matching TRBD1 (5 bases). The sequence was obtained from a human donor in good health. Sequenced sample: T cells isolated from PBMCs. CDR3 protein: CASSPRQQISTDTQYF. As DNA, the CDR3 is TGCGCCAGCAGCCCTCGACAGCAGATAAGCACAGATACGCAGTATTTT.